This T cell receptor beta chain was captured by sequencing in a study of blood T cell repertoires in COVID-19. Measured with immunoSEQ multiplex PCR; TCRdb has only the in-frame clones, and not every one. The top ten clones hold 9.5% to 13% of a sample with 95,000 to 150,000 clones, roughly 82% of them seen once. The CDR3 is made up of 13 amino acids. Trimming shortened V by 2 bases and J by 5 bases, and 11 bases separated the two germline ends. Germline lookup yields CDR1 SGHDT and CDR2 YYEEEE. This clonotype originated in a human donor in a cohort sampled during active COVID-19. This chain links TRBV5-6 with TRBJ2-7; TRBD2 is a possible D gene (6 bases). Material for sequencing was peripheral blood. The CDR3 DNA sequence: TGTGCCAGCAGCTTCCGGGGGAGAAACGAGCAGTACTTC. It encodes CASSFRGRNEQYF.